The entry below describes one T cell receptor beta chain. As to time point: cycle 4 day 1 (C4D1), after five to seven weeks of nivolumab. There was relapse after autologous stem cell transplantation in every patient, and there was variation in brentuximab vedotin exposure. The authors purified CD4+ T cells from thawed PBMCs by magnetic negative selection. This sample was taken from a study of PD-1 blockade in classical Hodgkin lymphoma. Assay used: immunoSEQ multiplex PCR; TCRdb lists only in-frame clones, some missing. This sample yields roughly 30,000 clones, of which around four fifths are seen a single time; approximately 0.81% belongs to the top ten. The CDR3 consists of 15 residues. With 0 bases clipped from V and 5 bases from J, the junction kept 4 bases outside the gene matches. CDR1 and CDR2 from the germline V gene are SGHNT and YYREEE (reference sequence).

The chain links TRBV5-4 to TRBJ2-2, with TRBD1 identical over 7 bases. Sequenced material: CD4+ T cells from blood, taken before the fourth cycle of nivolumab. The sequence was obtained from a human donor with classical Hodgkin lymphoma. CDR3 region: CASSLGQGVTGELFF. The CDR3 region has the DNA TGTGCCAGCAGCTTGGGGCAGGGGGTGACCGGGGAGCTGTTTTTT.